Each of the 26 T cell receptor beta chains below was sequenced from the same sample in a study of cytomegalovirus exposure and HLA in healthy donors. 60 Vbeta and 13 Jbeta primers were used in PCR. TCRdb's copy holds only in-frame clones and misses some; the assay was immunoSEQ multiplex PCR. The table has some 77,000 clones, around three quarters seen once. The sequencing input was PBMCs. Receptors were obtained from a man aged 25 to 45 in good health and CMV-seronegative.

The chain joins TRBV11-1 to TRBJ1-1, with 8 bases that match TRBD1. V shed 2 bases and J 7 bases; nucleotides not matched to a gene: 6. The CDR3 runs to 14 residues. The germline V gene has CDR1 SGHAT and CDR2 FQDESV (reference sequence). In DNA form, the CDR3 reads TGTGCCAGCAGCTTACGGTCAGGGGGCCTTGAAGCTTTCTTT. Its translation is CASSLRSGGLEAFF.

CDR3 in DNA: TGTGCCAGCAGCTTCTCGGGACAGGCCTATGGCTACACCTTC. Translation gives CASSFSGQAYGYTF. This rearrangement joins TRBV5-4 to TRBJ1-2; 8 nucleotides match TRBD1. CDR3 length: 14 amino acids. Germline V gene data show CDR1 as SGHNT and CDR2 as YYREEE (reference sequence). Trimming took 2 bases from V and 4 from J; bases not matched to a gene: 4.

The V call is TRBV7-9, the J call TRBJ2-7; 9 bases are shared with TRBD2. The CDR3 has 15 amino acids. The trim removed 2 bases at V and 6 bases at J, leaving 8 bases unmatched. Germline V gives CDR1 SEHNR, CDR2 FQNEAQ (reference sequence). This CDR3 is CASSLQSGTSSEQYF. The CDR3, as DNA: TGTGCCAGCAGCTTACAGTCGGGGACTAGCTCCGAGCAGTACTTC.

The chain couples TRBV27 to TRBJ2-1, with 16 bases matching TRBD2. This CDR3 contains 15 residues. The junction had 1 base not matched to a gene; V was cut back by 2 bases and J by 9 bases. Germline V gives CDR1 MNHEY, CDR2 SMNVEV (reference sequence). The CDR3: CASSLGTSGGGEQFF. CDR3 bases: TGTGCCAGCAGTTTAGGGACTAGCGGGGGGGGTGAGCAGTTCTTC.

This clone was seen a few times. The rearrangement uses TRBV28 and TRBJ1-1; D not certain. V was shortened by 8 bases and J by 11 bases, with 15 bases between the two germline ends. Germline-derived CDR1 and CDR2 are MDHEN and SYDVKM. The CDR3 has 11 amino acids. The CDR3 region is CASVTRGNAFF. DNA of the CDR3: TGTGCCAGCGTCACGAGAGGGAACGCTTTCTTT.

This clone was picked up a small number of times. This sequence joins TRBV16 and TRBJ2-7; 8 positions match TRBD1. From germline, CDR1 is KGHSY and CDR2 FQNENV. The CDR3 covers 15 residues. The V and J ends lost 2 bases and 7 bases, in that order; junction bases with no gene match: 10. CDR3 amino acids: CASSQPDRGSGEQYF. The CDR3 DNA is TGTGCCAGCAGCCAACCTGACAGGGGTTCGGGAGAGCAGTACTTC.

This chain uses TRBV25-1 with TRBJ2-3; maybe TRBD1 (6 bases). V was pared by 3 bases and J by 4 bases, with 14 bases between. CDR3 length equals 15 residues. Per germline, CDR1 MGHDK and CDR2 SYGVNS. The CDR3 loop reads CASSDLQGGADTQYF. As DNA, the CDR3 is TGTGCCAGCAGTGACCTACAGGGTGGAGCAGATACGCAGTATTTT.

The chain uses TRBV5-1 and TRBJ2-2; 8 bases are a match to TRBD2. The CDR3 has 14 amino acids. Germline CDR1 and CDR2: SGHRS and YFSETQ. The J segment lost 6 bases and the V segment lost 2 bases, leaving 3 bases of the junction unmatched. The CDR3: CASSFPGGPGELFF. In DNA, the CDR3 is TGCGCCAGCAGCTTCCCGGGGGGGCCCGGGGAGCTGTTTTTT.

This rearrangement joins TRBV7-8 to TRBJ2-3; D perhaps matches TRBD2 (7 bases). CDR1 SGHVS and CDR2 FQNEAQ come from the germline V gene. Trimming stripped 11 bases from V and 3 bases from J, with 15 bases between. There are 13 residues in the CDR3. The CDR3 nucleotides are TGTGCCGGCCGGGGGGCGAAAACAGATACGCAGTATTTT. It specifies CAGRGAKTDTQYF.

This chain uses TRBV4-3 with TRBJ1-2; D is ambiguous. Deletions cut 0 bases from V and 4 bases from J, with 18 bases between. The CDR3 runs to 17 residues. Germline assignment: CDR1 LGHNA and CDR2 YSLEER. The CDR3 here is CASSQDFRQPRGYGYTF. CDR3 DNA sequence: TGCGCCAGCAGCCAAGATTTTCGACAACCTCGGGGCTATGGCTACACCTTC.

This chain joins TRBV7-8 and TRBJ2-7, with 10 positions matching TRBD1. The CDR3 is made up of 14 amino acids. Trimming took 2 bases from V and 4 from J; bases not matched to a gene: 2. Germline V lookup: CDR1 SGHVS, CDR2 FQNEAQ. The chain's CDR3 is CASSLRTGGYEQYF. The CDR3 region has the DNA TGTGCCAGCAGCTTAAGGACAGGGGGTTACGAGCAGTACTTC.

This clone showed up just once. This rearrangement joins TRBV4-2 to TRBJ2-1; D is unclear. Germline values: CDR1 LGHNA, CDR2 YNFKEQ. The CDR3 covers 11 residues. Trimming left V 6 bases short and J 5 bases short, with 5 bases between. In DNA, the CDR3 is TGTGCCAGCAGACGAGACAATGAGCAGTTCTTC. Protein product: CASRRDNEQFF.

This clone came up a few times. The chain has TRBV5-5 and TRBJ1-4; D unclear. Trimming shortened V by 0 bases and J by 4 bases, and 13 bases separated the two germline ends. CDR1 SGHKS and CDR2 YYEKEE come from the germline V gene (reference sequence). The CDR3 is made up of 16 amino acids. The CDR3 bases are TGTGCCAGCAGCTTGGCCCCGGGATCAAGTAATGAAAAACTGTTTTTT. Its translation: CASSLAPGSSNEKLFF.

The CDR3 loop reads CASSLQGYTGELFF. The CDR3 nucleotides are TGTGCCAGCAGCCTACAGGGGTACACCGGGGAGCTGTTTTTT. The rearrangement links TRBV7-9 to TRBJ2-2, with 7 bases fitting TRBD1. This CDR3 has 14 residues. The V gene's germline CDR1 is SEHNR and CDR2 FQNEAQ (reference sequence). V lost 5 bases to trimming and J lost 3 bases; unmatched junction nucleotides: 3.

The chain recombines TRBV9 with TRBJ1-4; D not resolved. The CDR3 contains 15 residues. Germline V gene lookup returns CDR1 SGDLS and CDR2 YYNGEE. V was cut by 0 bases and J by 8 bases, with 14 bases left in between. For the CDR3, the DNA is TGTGCCAGCAGCGTAGGTCCCAGCGGAAACGAAAAACTGTTTTTT. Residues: CASSVGPSGNEKLFF.

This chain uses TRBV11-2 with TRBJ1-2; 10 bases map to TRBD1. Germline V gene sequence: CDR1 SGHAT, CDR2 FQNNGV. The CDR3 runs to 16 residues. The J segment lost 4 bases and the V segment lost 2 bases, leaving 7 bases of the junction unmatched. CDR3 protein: CASSLSPGQGIYGYTF. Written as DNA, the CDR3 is TGTGCCAGCAGCTTAAGTCCGGGACAGGGGATCTATGGCTACACCTTC.

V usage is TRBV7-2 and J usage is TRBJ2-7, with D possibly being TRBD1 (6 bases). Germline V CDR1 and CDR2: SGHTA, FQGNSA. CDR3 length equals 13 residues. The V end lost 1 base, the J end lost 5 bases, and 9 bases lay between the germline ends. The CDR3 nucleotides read TGTGCCAGCAGCTTAGGGGCAGGGGACGAGCAGTACTTC. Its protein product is CASSLGAGDEQYF.

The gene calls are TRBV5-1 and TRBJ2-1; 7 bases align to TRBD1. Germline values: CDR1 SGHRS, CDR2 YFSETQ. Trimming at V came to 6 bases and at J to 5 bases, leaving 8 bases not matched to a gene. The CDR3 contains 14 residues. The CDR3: CASKRDRGHNEQFF. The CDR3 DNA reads TGCGCCAGCAAACGGGACAGAGGACACAATGAGCAGTTCTTC.

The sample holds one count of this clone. In DNA form, the CDR3 reads TGTGCCAGCAGCTTAGCCATACTGACGGGGGGGCGCGACTATGGCTACACCTTC. Translated, it gives CASSLAILTGGRDYGYTF. V usage is TRBV7-8 and J usage is TRBJ1-2, with D possibly matching TRBD1 (6 bases). The CDR3 extends over 18 amino acids. Germline V CDR1 and CDR2: SGHVS, FQNEAQ. With 0 bases removed from V and 3 bases from J, the gap between germline ends came to 20 bases.

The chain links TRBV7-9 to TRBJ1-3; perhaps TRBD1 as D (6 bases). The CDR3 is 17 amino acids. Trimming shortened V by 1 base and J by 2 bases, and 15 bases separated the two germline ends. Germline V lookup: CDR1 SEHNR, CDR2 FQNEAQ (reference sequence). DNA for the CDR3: TGTGCCAGCAGCTTAGGATTGGGGGCACAAGCTGGAAACACCATATATTTT. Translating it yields CASSLGLGAQAGNTIYF.

The DNA for the CDR3 is TGCGCCAGCAGCTTGGCCACAGGGGAATCGTCCTACGAGCAGTACTTC. Protein sequence: CASSLATGESSYEQYF. V is TRBV5-1 and J is TRBJ2-7; TRBD1 matches 7 bases. CDR3 length equals 16 residues. CDR1 SGHRS and CDR2 YFSETQ come from the germline V gene. After removal of 0 bases from V and 1 base from J, the junction contained 7 bases not matched to a gene.

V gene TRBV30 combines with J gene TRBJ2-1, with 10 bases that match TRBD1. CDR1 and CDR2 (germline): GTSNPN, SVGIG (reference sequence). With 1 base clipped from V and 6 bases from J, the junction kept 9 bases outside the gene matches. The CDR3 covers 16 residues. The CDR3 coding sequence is TGTGCCTGGAGTGGCTCGGGACAGGGGTTATCCAATGAGCAGTTCTTC. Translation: CAWSGSGQGLSNEQFF.

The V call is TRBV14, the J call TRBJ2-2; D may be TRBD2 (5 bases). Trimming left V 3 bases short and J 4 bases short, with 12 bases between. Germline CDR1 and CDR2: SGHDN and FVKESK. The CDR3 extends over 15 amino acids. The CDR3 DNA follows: TGTGCCAGCAGCCATGGGAGATGGAGCACCGGGGAGCTGTTTTTT. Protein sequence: CASSHGRWSTGELFF.

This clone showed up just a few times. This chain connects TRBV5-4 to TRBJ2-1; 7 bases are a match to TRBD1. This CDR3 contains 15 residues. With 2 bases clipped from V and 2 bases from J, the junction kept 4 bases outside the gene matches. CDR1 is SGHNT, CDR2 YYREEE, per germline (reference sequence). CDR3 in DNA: TGTGCCAGCAGCTTCGGGACAGCCCCCTACAATGAGCAGTTCTTC. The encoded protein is CASSFGTAPYNEQFF. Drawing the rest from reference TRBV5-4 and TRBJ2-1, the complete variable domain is ETGVTQSPTHLIKTRGQQVTLRCSSQSGHNTVSWYQQALGQGPQFIFQYYREEENGRGNFPPRFSGLQFPNYSSELNVNALELDDSALYLCASSFGTAPYNEQFFGPGTRLTVL.

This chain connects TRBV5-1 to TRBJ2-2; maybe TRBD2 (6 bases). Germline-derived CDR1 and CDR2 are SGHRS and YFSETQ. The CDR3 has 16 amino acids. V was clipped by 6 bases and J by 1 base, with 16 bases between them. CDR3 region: CASTAPGTQNTGELFF. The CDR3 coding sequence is TGCGCCAGCACCGCTCCCGGGACTCAGAACACCGGGGAGCTGTTTTTT. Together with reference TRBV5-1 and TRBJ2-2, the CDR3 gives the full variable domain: KAGVTQTPRYLIKTRGQQVTLSCSPISGHRSVSWYQQTPGQGLQFLFEYFSETQRNKGNFPGRFSGRQFSNSRSEMNVSTLELGDSALYLCASTAPGTQNTGELFFGEGSRLTVL.

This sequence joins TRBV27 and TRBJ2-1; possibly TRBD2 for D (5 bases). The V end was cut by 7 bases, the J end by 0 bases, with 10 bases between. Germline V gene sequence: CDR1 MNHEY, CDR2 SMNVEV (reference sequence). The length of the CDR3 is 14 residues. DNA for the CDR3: TGTGCCAGCAATGAGCGGAGCTCCTACAATGAGCAGTTCTTC. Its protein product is CASNERSSYNEQFF.